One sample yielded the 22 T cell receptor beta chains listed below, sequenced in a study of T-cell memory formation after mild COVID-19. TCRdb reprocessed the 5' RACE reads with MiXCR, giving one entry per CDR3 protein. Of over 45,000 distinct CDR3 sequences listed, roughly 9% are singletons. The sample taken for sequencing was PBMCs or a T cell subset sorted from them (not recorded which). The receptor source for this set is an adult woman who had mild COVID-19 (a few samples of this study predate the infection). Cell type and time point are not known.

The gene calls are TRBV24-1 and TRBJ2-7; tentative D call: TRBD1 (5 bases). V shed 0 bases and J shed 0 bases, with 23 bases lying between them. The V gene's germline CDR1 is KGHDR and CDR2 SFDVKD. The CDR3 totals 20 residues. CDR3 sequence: CATSDLPEKRTRQDSYEQYF. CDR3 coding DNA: TGTGCCACCAGTGATTTGCCGGAAAAGAGGACAAGGCAAGACTCCTACGAGCAGTACTTC.

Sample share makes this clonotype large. CDR3 amino acids: CASSQPGGAEAFF. The CDR3 nucleotides read TGCGCCAGCAGCCAACCCGGGGGTGCCGAAGCTTTCTTT. V and J are TRBV4-3 and TRBJ1-1, with D possibly matching TRBD1 (5 bases). CDR3 size: 13 residues. Germline V lookup: CDR1 LGHNA, CDR2 YSLEER. V gave up 2 bases and J gave up 8 bases, with 12 bases separating them.

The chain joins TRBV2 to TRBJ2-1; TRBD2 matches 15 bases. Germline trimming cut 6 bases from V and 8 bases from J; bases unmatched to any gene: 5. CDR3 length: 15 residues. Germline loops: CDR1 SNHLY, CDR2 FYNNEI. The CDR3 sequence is CASRRGLAGGYEQFF. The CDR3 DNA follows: TGTGCCAGCAGGAGAGGACTAGCGGGAGGGTATGAGCAGTTCTTC.

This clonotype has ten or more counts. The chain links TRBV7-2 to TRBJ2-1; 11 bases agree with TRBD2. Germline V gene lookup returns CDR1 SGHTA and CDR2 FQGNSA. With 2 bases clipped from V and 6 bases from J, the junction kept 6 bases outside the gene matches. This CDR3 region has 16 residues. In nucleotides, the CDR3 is TGTGCCAGCAGCTTACAACTAGCGGGAGCACTCAATGAGCAGTTCTTC. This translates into CASSLQLAGALNEQFF.

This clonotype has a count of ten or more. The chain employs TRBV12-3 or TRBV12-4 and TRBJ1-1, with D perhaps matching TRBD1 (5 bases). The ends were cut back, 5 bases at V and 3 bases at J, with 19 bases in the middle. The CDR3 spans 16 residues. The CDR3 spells CASSPIGKGRHTEAFF. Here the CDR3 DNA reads TGTGCCAGCAGTCCCATAGGGAAGGGGAGGCACACTGAAGCTTTCTTT.

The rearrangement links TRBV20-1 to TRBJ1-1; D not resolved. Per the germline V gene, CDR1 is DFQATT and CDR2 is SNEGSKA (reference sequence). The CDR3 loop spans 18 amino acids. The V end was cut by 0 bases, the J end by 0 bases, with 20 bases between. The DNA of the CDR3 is TGCAGTGCTAGAGATTGGTCCAGGACCCTCGAGATGAACACTGAAGCTTTCTTT. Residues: CSARDWSRTLEMNTEAFF.

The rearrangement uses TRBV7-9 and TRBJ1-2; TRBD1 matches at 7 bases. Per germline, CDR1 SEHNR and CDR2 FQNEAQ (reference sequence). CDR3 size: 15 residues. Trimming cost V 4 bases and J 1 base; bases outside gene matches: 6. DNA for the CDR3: TGTGCCAGCAGCTCACAGGGGATTCGTAACTATGGCTACACCTTC. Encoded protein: CASSSQGIRNYGYTF.

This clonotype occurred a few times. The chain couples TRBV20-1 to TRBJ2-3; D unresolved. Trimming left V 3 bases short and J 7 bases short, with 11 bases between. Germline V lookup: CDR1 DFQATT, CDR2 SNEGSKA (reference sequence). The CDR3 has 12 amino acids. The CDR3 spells CSARARGNTQYF. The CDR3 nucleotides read TGCAGTGCTAGGGCCCGCGGCAATACGCAGTATTTT.

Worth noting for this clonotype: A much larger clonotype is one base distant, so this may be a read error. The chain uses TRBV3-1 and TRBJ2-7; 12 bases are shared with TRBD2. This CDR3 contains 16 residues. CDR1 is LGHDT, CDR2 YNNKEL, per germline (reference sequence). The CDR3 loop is CASSLRPTSGSYEHYF. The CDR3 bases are TGTGCCAGCAGCCTACGCCCGACTAGCGGGAGCTACGAGCACTACTTC.

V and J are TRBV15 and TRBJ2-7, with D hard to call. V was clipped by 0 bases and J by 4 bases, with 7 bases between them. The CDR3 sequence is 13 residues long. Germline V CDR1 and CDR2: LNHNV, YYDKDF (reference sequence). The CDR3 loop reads CATSRDGEYEQYF. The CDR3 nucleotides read TGTGCCACCAGCAGAGATGGCGAGTACGAGCAGTACTTC.

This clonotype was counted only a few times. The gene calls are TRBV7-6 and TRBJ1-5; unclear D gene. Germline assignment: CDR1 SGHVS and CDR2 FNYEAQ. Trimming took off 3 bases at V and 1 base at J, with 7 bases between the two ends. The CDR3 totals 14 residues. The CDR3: CASSLLGSNQPQHF. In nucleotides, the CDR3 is TGTGCCAGCAGCTTGCTGGGCAGCAATCAGCCCCAGCATTTT.

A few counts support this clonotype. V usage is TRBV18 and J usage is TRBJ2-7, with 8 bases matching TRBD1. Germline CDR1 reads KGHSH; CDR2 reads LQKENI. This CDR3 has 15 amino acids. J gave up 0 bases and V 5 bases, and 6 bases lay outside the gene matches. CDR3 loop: CASSADRGHSYEQYF. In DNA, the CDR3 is TGTGCCAGCTCAGCCGACAGGGGTCACTCCTACGAGCAGTACTTC.

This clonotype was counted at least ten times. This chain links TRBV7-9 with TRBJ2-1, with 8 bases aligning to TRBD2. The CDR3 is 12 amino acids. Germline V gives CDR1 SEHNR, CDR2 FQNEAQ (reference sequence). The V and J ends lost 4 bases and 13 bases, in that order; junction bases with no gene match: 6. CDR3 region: CASSYRAGAQFF. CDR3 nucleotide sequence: TGTGCCAGCAGCTACCGAGCGGGAGCCCAGTTCTTC.

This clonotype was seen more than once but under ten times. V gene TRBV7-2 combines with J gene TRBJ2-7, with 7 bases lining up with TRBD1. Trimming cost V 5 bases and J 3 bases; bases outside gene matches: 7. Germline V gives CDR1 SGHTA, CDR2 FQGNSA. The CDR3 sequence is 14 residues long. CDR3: CASSLGTVNYEQYF. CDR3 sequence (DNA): TGTGCCAGCAGCCTGGGGACAGTCAACTACGAGCAGTACTTC.

This CDR3 is CASSLARGGSGNTIYF. CDR3 nucleotide sequence: TGTGCCAGCAGCTTGGCGCGGGGGGGGTCTGGAAACACCATATATTTT. The chain is built from TRBV5-4 and TRBJ1-3; D might be TRBD1 (5 bases). Trimming took 0 bases from V and 1 from J, leaving 11 bases between them. The CDR3 length is 16 residues. The germline V gene has CDR1 SGHNT and CDR2 YYREEE (reference sequence).

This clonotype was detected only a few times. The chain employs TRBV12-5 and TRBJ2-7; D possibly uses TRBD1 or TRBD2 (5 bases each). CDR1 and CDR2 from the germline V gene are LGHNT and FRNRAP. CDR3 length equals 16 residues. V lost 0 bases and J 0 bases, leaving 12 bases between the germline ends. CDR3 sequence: CASGLVTGGYSYEQYF. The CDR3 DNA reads TGTGCTAGTGGTTTGGTCACAGGAGGTTACTCCTACGAGCAGTACTTC.

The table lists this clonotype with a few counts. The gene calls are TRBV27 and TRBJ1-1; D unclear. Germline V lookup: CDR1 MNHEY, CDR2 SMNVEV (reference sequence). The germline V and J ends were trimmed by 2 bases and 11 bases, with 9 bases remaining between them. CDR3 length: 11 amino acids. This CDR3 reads CASSLMGTAFF. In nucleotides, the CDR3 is TGTGCCAGCAGTTTAATGGGTACGGCTTTCTTT.

The CDR3 nucleotides read TGTGCCAGCAGTGCCCGAACGACTAGCGGGCCTCGGTACGAGCAGTACTTC. Amino acids: CASSARTTSGPRYEQYF. The chain is built from TRBV6-1 and TRBJ2-7; 10 bases are a match to TRBD2. The CDR3 extends over 17 amino acids. Looked up from germline, CDR1 is MNHNS and CDR2 is SASEGT. The V gene end was trimmed by 4 bases and the J gene end by 4 bases; junction bases not matched to a gene: 13.

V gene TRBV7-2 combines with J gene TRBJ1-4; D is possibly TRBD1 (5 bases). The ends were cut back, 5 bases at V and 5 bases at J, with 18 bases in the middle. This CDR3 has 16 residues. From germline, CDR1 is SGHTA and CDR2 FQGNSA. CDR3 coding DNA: TGTGCCAGCAGCGGCGCCTTTGCAGGGTCGAATGAAAAACTGTTTTTT. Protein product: CASSGAFAGSNEKLFF.

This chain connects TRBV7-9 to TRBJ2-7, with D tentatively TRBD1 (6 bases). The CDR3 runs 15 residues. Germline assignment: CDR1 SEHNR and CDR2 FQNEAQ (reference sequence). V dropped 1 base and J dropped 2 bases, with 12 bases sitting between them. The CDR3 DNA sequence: TGTGCCAGCAGCTTAGAAATCGGACAGACCTACGAGCAGTACTTC. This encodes CASSLEIGQTYEQYF.

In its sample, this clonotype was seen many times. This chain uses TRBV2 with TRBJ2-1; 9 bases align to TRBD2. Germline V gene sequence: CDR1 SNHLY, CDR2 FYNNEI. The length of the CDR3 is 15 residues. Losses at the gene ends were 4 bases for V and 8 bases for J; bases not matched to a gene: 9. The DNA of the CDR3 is TGTGCCAGCAGTGCCGGGCCGGGACTAGCAGATGAGCAGTTCTTC. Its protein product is CASSAGPGLADEQFF.

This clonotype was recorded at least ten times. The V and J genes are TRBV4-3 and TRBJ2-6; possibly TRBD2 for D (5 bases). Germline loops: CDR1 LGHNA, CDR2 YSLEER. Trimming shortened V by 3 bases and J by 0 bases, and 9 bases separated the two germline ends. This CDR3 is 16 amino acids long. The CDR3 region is CASSQDSYSGANVLTF. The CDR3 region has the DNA TGCGCCAGCAGCCAGGACTCCTACTCTGGGGCCAACGTCCTGACTTTC.